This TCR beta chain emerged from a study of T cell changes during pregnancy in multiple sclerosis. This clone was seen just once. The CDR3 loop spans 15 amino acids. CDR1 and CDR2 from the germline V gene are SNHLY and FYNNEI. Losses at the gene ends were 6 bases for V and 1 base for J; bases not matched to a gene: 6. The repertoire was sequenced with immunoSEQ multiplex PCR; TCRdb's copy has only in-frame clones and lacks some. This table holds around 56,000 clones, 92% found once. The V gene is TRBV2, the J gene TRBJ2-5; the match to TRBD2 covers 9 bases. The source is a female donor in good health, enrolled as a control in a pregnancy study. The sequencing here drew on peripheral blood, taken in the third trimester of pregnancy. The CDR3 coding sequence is TGTGCCAGCAGAAGACTAGCGGTGGTCCAAGAGACCCAGTACTTC. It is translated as CASRRLAVVQETQYF.